The T cell receptor beta chain described here comes from a study of blood T cell repertoires in COVID-19. Overall study context: Whether acute or convalescent, the COVID-19 samples came from the United States, Italy and Spain.

In the original workflow: Estimated nucleated cell counts came from reference gene primer amplification. Sequenced by immunoSEQ multiplex PCR; TCRdb stores in-frame clones only, minus some. V, J and clone size are those of that table, while D and trimming were read from the DNA. The sample has around 120,000 clones; around 76% are singletons. V was clipped by 4 bases and J by 8 bases, with 21 bases between them. The CDR3 length is 15 residues. CDR1 is SGHNT, CDR2 YYREEE, per germline (reference sequence). This chain uses TRBV5-4 with TRBJ1-2, with a weak D call TRBD1 (5 bases). The clonotype originates from a man in his 70s with acute or convalescent COVID-19. Sequencing was performed on peripheral blood. The CDR3 region is CASSLGLPGGIGYTF. The CDR3 bases are TGTGCCAGCAGCCTGGGCCTTCCGGGGGGGATCGGCTACACCTTC.